The text below deals with one TCR beta chain. These data are taken from a study of patients and donors after allogeneic stem cell transplantation. Via MiXCR, TCRdb re-called the RT-PCR reads, giving one row per CDR3 protein. In the table there are about 200,000 distinct CDR3 sequences, 35% to 45% of which are singletons. The germline CDR1 and CDR2 sequences are SGHRS and YFSETQ. Trimming cost V 4 bases and J 2 bases, with 16 bases left between them. The length of the CDR3 is 15 residues. V gene TRBV5-1 combines with J gene TRBJ2-7; D unresolved. Input material: blood, either unsorted or a sorted T cell fraction (not recorded which). The sequence was collected from a human donor who was either an allogeneic HSCT recipient or a stem cell or donor lymphocyte infusion donor (not recorded which). It is not recorded whose cells these are; they may come from a transplant donor. The CDR3 loop is CASSVSLHSTYEQYF. DNA for the CDR3: TGCGCCAGCAGCGTATCTCTCCATTCAACCTACGAGCAGTACTTC.